The present entry profiles one T cell receptor beta chain with its context. The antigen remains unidentified. This sample stems from a study of shared clonotypes between healthy human individuals. Study-wide results and caveats: Naive subsets generally had larger estimated richness than memory subsets. Though the depth was large, rarefaction showed that sorted-subset sequencing was incomplete.

There were no recent acute infections or vaccinations among the donors, who were healthy HIV-negative adults. Every one of the donors was a Caucasian adult that lived in Nashville, Tennessee. Generated by immunoSEQ multiplex PCR, the TCRdb table keeps only in-frame clones and is missing some. The sample shows millions of clones, roughly 93% of them seen only once. V lost 4 bases, J lost 3 bases, and 11 bases lay in between. The germline V gene has CDR1 MNHNY and CDR2 SVGAGI (reference sequence). The CDR3 runs 14 residues. The gene calls are TRBV6-6 and TRBJ2-3, with D unresolved. The source material was naive CD4+ T cells from PBMCs. The sample's subset: CD45RA+ positively selected. The TCR comes from a man aged 18 to 35 in good health. Some clones in this sample may be carry-over from other donors' samples. The CDR3 nucleotides read TGTGCCAGCAGTTTTCCGACATCGACAGATACGCAGTATTTT. Its protein product is CASSFPTSTDTQYF.